This entry is about one T cell receptor (beta chain). The target antigen is unknown. CDR1 SEHNR and CDR2 FQNEAQ come from the germline V gene (reference sequence). V was cut by 3 bases and J by 7 bases, with 13 bases left in between. The length of the CDR3 is 14 residues. The sample is drawn from a study of cytomegalovirus exposure and HLA in healthy donors. Notes on the study in general: Later analysis associated a missense DCLRE1C variant with TCR beta V- and J-gene trimming.

In the PCR, 60 Vbeta and 13 Jbeta primers were used. The assay was immunoSEQ multiplex PCR, and TCRdb's table has in-frame clones only and misses some. The table lists roughly 130,000 clones, 75% to 90% of them singletons. V usage is TRBV7-9 and J usage is TRBJ1-5, with D uncertain. The TCR was taken from a middle-aged man in good health and CMV-seronegative. The sequencing sample was made of PBMCs. The CDR3 bases are TGTGCCAGCAGCTTTTCAGACCTGAGGCAGCCCCAGCATTTT. This encodes CASSFSDLRQPQHF.